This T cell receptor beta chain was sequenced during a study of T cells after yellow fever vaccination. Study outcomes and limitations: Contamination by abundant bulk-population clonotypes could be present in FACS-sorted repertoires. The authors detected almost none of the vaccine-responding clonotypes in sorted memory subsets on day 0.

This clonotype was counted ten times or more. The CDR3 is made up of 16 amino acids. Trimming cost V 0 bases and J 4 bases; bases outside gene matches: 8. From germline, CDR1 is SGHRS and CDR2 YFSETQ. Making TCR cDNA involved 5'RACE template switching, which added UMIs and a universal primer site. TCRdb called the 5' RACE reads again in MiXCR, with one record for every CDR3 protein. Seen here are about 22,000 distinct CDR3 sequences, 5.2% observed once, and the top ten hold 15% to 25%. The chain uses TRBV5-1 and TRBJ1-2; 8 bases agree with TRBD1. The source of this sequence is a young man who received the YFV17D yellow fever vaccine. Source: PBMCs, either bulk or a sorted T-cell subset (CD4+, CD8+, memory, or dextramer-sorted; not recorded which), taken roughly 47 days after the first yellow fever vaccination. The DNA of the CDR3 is TGCGCCAGCAGCTTGGATATGGGACAGGCTACCTATGGCTACACCTTC. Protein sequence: CASSLDMGQATYGYTF.